This T cell receptor (beta chain) was sequenced during a study of radiotherapy plus CTLA-4 blockade in lung cancer. For the study at large: Around 19% of enrolled patients responded objectively, and 31% had disease control.

On this clone: Antigen unknown.

Germline V gene data show CDR1 as SGHTA and CDR2 as FQGNSA. Germline trimming cut 5 bases from V and 10 bases from J; bases unmatched to any gene: 17. This CDR3 is 18 amino acids long. Sequencing used immunoSEQ multiplex PCR; TCRdb keeps in-frame clones, though not all of them. The sample includes 30,000 to 35,000 clones, roughly 71% seen only once; the top ten take 3.5% to 4.5%. Study observations and caveats: Following radiotherapy plus ipilimumab, tumor-derived TCR clones expanded in the blood.

The sample here was peripheral blood, taken from a patient treated with radiotherapy plus ipilimumab. J is TRBJ2-1 and V is TRBV7-2; 13 bases agree with TRBD2. The sequence came from a human donor with non-small cell lung cancer who had stable disease on radiotherapy plus ipilimumab. DNA for the CDR3: TGTGCCAGCAGCGGCCGGGACCGGACTAGCGGGAGCCTTAACGAGCAGTTCTTC. It is translated as CASSGRDRTSGSLNEQFF.